These 32 T cell receptor beta chains were sequenced from one sample in a study of beta chain features in type 1 diabetes. No antigens are known for them. Reverse transcribing all isolated RNA meant expressed TCRB transcripts were sequenced. Generated by immunoSEQ multiplex PCR, the TCRdb table keeps only in-frame clones and is missing some. Among around 240,000 clones, roughly 17% were seen once, and the ten largest hold approximately 0.087%. Study results and limitations: Moderate but significant shortening of TCRB CDR3s was recorded in all four CD4+ subsets from Type 1 diabetes patients.

Specimen: naive CD4+ T cells from blood. These receptors all come from a man aged 30-40 years with type 1 diabetes.

This clone was counted between two and nine times. The chain is built from TRBV25-1 and TRBJ2-7, with D unclear. CDR1 is MGHDK, CDR2 SYGVNS, per germline. Trimming removed 7 bases at V and 2 bases at J, with 9 bases between. This CDR3 spans 12 amino acids. The CDR3 here is CASTNRAYEQYF. CDR3 nucleotides: TGTGCCAGCACAAACAGAGCCTACGAGCAGTACTTC.

The chain joins TRBV10-3 to TRBJ2-5; D gene unclear. The CDR3 runs 14 residues. Germline loops: CDR1 ENHRY, CDR2 SYGVKD. The V and J ends lost 6 bases and 5 bases respectively, with 16 bases between them. In DNA, the CDR3 is TGTGCCATCAGGGGTAGGGATGCGAAGGAGACCCAGTACTTC. It translates to CAIRGRDAKETQYF.

This clone has only a few counts. This chain joins TRBV2 and TRBJ2-7, with TRBD2 matching 7 bases. CDR3 length: 12 amino acids. V dropped 6 bases and J dropped 4; count of bases not matched to a gene: 3. Germline loops: CDR1 SNHLY, CDR2 FYNNEI. The CDR3 nucleotides read TGTGCCAGCAGCCTAGCGGCGTACGAGCAGTACTTC. Translated: CASSLAAYEQYF.

The chain links TRBV29-1 to TRBJ1-2; D is undetermined. V dropped 7 bases and J dropped 7 bases, with 10 bases sitting between them. This CDR3 comprises 10 residues. Germline V gene sequence: CDR1 SQVTM, CDR2 ANQGSEA. The CDR3 loop reads CSEWASGYTF. CDR3 DNA sequence: TGCAGCGAGTGGGCAAGTGGCTACACCTTC.

This clone was observed a handful of times. The rearrangement uses TRBV4-3 and TRBJ2-7, with 10 bases identical to TRBD1. Trimming cost V 8 bases and J 2 bases; bases outside gene matches: 9. The CDR3 extends over 15 amino acids. Germline V gene data show CDR1 as LGHNA and CDR2 as YSLEER. CDR3 nucleotides: TGCGCCAGCCGCGTCGGGACAGGGGATCCCTACGAGCAGTACTTC. It codes for CASRVGTGDPYEQYF.

This clone was seen a few times. The rearrangement links TRBV30 to TRBJ1-5; a possible D gene is TRBD1 (6 bases). CDR1 is GTSNPN, CDR2 SVGIG, per germline (reference sequence). The ends were cut back, 1 base at V and 4 bases at J, with 8 bases in the middle. The CDR3 covers 13 residues. CDR3 amino acids: CAWSDRDNQPQHF. CDR3 coding DNA: TGTGCCTGGAGTGACAGGGATAATCAGCCCCAGCATTTT.

This clone was recorded a few times. This chain links TRBV25-1 with TRBJ2-5, with 12 bases identical to TRBD2. With 6 bases clipped from V and 4 bases from J, the junction kept 3 bases outside the gene matches. This CDR3 is built from 14 residues. Germline CDR1 reads MGHDK; CDR2 reads SYGVNS. CDR3 DNA sequence: TGTGCCAGCAGCACGGGACTAGCGGGAGAGACCCAGTACTTC. This encodes CASSTGLAGETQYF. Full variable domain (rest looked up from reference TRBV25-1 and TRBJ2-5): EADIYQTPRYLVIGTGKKITLECSQTMGHDKMYWYQQDPGMELHLIHYSYGVNSTEKGDLSSESTVSRIRTEHFPLTLESARPSHTSQYLCASSTGLAGETQYFGPGTRLLVL.

The chain is built from TRBV30 and TRBJ1-3; the D is unclear. The CDR3 covers 15 residues. Trimming removed 2 bases from V and 0 bases from J, with 11 bases in between. Germline loops: CDR1 GTSNPN, CDR2 SVGIG (reference sequence). The CDR3, as DNA: TGTGCCTGGAGTCGCAGAGGGAGCTCTGGAAACACCATATATTTT. Translating it yields CAWSRRGSSGNTIYF.

Only a few counts were recorded for this clone. The chain carries TRBV29-1 and TRBJ2-1, with a weak D call TRBD1 (5 bases). The germline gives CDR1 SQVTM, CDR2 ANQGSEA. Trimming took 5 bases from V and 3 from J, leaving 5 bases between them. CDR3 length: 11 residues. CDR3 sequence: CSVTGYNEQFF. The CDR3 bases are TGCAGCGTTACAGGCTACAATGAGCAGTTCTTC.

CDR3 in amino acids: CASSQEGVAGNYYEQYF. The CDR3 DNA follows: TGTGCCAGCAGCCAAGAAGGCGTGGCAGGGAATTACTACGAGCAGTACTTC. This chain uses TRBV4-2 with TRBJ2-7; D may be TRBD1 (5 bases). The CDR3 is made up of 17 amino acids. Germline assignment: CDR1 LGHNA and CDR2 YNFKEQ. The ends were cut back, 0 bases at V and 3 bases at J, with 18 bases in the middle.

V gene TRBV14 combines with J gene TRBJ2-3; 8 bases line up with TRBD2. The CDR3 loop spans 14 amino acids. The germline gives CDR1 SGHDN, CDR2 FVKESK. The J segment lost 4 bases and the V segment lost 4 bases, leaving 4 bases of the junction unmatched. The CDR3 DNA reads TGTGCCAGCAGCCCGAGCGGGAGTGCAGATACGCAGTATTTT. It encodes CASSPSGSADTQYF. The full variable domain, completed using reference TRBV14 and TRBJ2-3, is EAGVTQFPSHSVIEKGQTVTLRCDPISGHDNLYWYRRVMGKEIKFLLHFVKESKQDESGMPNNRFLAERTGGTYSTLKVQPAELEDSGVYFCASSPSGSADTQYFGPGTRLTVL.

For the CDR3, the DNA is TGTGCCAGCAGCTTAGCGGGACCCTACACCGGGGAGCTGTTTTTT. It yields the protein CASSLAGPYTGELFF. The chain has TRBV7-9 and TRBJ2-2, with D perhaps assigned TRBD1 or TRBD2 (5 bases each). Germline assignment: CDR1 SEHNR and CDR2 FQNEAQ (reference sequence). Trimming shortened V by 0 bases and J by 3 bases, and 8 bases separated the two germline ends. The CDR3 loop spans 15 amino acids.

V and J are TRBV5-6 and TRBJ2-4; D gene uncertain. CDR1 is SGHDT, CDR2 YYEEEE, per germline. There are 14 residues in the CDR3. The germline V and J ends were trimmed by 3 bases and 0 bases, with 7 bases remaining between them. Here the CDR3 DNA reads TGTGCCAGCAGCTACGTAGCAGCCAAAAACATTCAGTACTTC. Its protein product is CASSYVAAKNIQYF.

This clone was observed at least ten times. This rearrangement joins TRBV7-8 to TRBJ1-5; TRBD1 might be the D (5 bases). CDR1 is SGHVS, CDR2 FQNEAQ, per germline. The V gene lost 5 bases and the J gene lost 0 bases, with 14 bases spanning the gap. This CDR3 region has 16 residues. The CDR3 sequence is CASSRGRGYSNQPQHF. As DNA, the CDR3 is TGTGCCAGCAGCAGGGGAAGGGGATATAGCAATCAGCCCCAGCATTTT.

This clone was seen a few times. The V call is TRBV10-3, the J call TRBJ2-6, with D tentatively TRBD2 (6 bases). The CDR3 totals 16 residues. From germline, CDR1 is ENHRY and CDR2 SYGVKD. Trimming cost V 0 bases and J 2 bases, with 8 bases left between them. The CDR3 loop reads CAISESSGAGANVLTF. DNA of the CDR3: TGTGCCATCAGTGAGTCGTCGGGAGCTGGGGCCAACGTCCTGACTTTC.

This clone was observed a few times. This chain uses TRBV30 with TRBJ2-3; no clear D. CDR3 size: 11 residues. Germline V gives CDR1 GTSNPN, CDR2 SVGIG (reference sequence). V lost 1 base to trimming and J lost 9 bases, with 8 bases between them. The CDR3 loop is CAWSAPGTQYF. The CDR3, as DNA: TGTGCCTGGAGTGCCCCTGGAACGCAGTATTTT.

This clone was seen only a few times. This rearrangement joins TRBV9 to TRBJ2-5; perhaps D is TRBD1 or TRBD2 (5 bases each). V was cut by 3 bases and J by 3 bases, with 15 bases left in between. The CDR3 is made up of 15 amino acids. CDR1 SGDLS and CDR2 YYNGEE come from the germline V gene. DNA of the CDR3: TGTGCCAGCAGCGGGAGTTCGGGGCAGAAAGAGACCCAGTACTTC. Translation gives CASSGSSGQKETQYF.

CDR3 coding DNA: TGTGCCAGCAGTGAAACGGGGGCCAACTATGGCTACACCTTC. This codes for CASSETGANYGYTF. The chain is built from TRBV2 and TRBJ1-2, with D tentatively TRBD1 (6 bases). Germline loops: CDR1 SNHLY, CDR2 FYNNEI. CDR3 length: 14 residues. Trimming pared 2 bases from V and 2 bases from J, leaving 9 bases between.

The J gene is TRBJ2-2, the V gene TRBV30; D tentatively reads TRBD1 or TRBD2 (5 bases each). Germline values: CDR1 GTSNPN, CDR2 SVGIG (reference sequence). The CDR3 extends over 14 amino acids. V lost 5 bases and J 2 bases, leaving 12 bases between the germline ends. The CDR3: CAWWDGGNTGELFF. The CDR3 coding sequence is TGTGCCTGGTGGGACGGAGGTAACACCGGGGAGCTGTTTTTT.

This clone occurred a few times. V is TRBV4-1 and J is TRBJ2-1; D is unclear. Per the germline V gene, CDR1 is MGHRA and CDR2 is YSYEKL. V was trimmed by 4 bases and J by 8 bases, leaving 9 bases between them. There are 12 residues in the CDR3. As DNA, the CDR3 is TGCGCCAGCAGCCGAGATGGCGATGAGCAGTTCTTC. Translation: CASSRDGDEQFF.

This clone was seen more than once but under ten times. The chain combines TRBV2 with TRBJ2-3; D is perhaps TRBD2 (5 bases). In germline, CDR1 is SNHLY, CDR2 FYNNEI. The germline V and J ends were trimmed by 6 bases and 1 base, with 11 bases remaining between them. There are 14 residues in the CDR3. CDR3 coding DNA: TGTGCCAGCAGGAGCGGTAGACGCACAGATACGCAGTATTTT. Translating gives CASRSGRRTDTQYF.

This clone was recorded a few times. The rearrangement joins TRBV28 to TRBJ2-1; TRBD2 matches at 10 bases. In germline, CDR1 is MDHEN, CDR2 SYDVKM. V was pared by 8 bases and J by 2 bases, with 6 bases of the junction left unmatched. CDR3 length: 15 residues. In DNA form, the CDR3 reads TGTGCCAGCCATGCTAGCGGGGGAACCTACAATGAGCAGTTCTTC. The encoded protein is CASHASGGTYNEQFF.

This clone appeared a few times. The V and J genes are TRBV5-1 and TRBJ2-5; the D is unclear. There are 12 residues in the CDR3. Germline V gives CDR1 SGHRS, CDR2 YFSETQ. V was pared by 4 bases and J by 3 bases, with 7 bases between. CDR3: CASSGNKETQYF. CDR3 nucleotide sequence: TGCGCCAGCAGCGGTAACAAAGAGACCCAGTACTTC.

This clone was observed a few times. The chain joins TRBV29-1 to TRBJ1-2, with D perhaps TRBD1 (5 bases). Trimming shortened V by 4 bases and J by 7 bases, and 16 bases separated the two germline ends. This CDR3 has 13 residues. The germline gives CDR1 SQVTM, CDR2 ANQGSEA. In DNA form, the CDR3 reads TGCAGCGTTGCCGGCAGGGTCGCTCGTGGCTACACCTTC. Its protein is CSVAGRVARGYTF.

V is TRBV30 and J is TRBJ2-1; D is uncertain. CDR1 is GTSNPN, CDR2 SVGIG, per germline (reference sequence). V lost 3 bases and J lost 0, with 15 bases in between. The CDR3 totals 16 residues. The CDR3: CAWSPPAMYSYNEQFF. CDR3 in DNA: TGTGCCTGGAGCCCTCCGGCCATGTACTCCTACAATGAGCAGTTCTTC.

The chain couples TRBV9 to TRBJ2-1; 11 bases fit TRBD2. The germline gives CDR1 SGDLS, CDR2 YYNGEE. V gave up 4 bases and J gave up 10 bases; unmatched junction bases: 10. This CDR3 spans 15 amino acids. Written as DNA, the CDR3 is TGTGCCAGCAGCCCGACCGGGACTAGCGGCTTCGAGCAGTTCTTC. Protein product: CASSPTGTSGFEQFF.

This chain joins TRBV29-1 and TRBJ2-2; TRBD2 aligns across 9 bases. Germline CDR1 SQVTM, CDR2 ANQGSEA. Trimming took 2 bases from V and 4 from J; bases not matched to a gene: 5. The CDR3 runs 15 residues. CDR3 residues: CSVETLAGVTGELFF. The CDR3 nucleotides are TGCAGCGTTGAAACATTAGCGGGGGTCACCGGGGAGCTGTTTTTT.

The V gene is TRBV30, the J gene TRBJ1-1; D gene uncertain. This CDR3 comprises 12 residues. V was pared by 4 bases and J by 4 bases, with 10 bases between. Germline lookup yields CDR1 GTSNPN and CDR2 SVGIG (reference sequence). The CDR3 DNA sequence: TGTGCCTGGACAGGCGGTATCACTGAAGCTTTCTTT. It codes for CAWTGGITEAFF.

J is TRBJ2-1 and V is TRBV20-1, with a possible D match to TRBD1 (5 bases). The CDR3 is 11 residues long. Germline values: CDR1 DFQATT, CDR2 SNEGSKA (reference sequence). The CDR3, as DNA: TGCACAGGGCGCCAGATCAATGAGCAGTTCTTC. It is translated as CTGRQINEQFF.

The table lists this clone with a count of one. The V gene is TRBV5-4, the J gene TRBJ2-3; the D is unclear. The CDR3 totals 14 residues. The germline CDR1 and CDR2 sequences are SGHNT and YYREEE (reference sequence). The V gene lost 2 bases and the J gene lost 0 bases, with 7 bases spanning the gap. The CDR3 sequence: CASSFQASTDTQYF. The CDR3 DNA sequence: TGTGCCAGCAGCTTCCAGGCTAGCACAGATACGCAGTATTTT.

This clone has more than one count but fewer than ten. V usage is TRBV4-2 and J usage is TRBJ2-3; D tentatively fits TRBD1 or TRBD2 (5 bases each). Between the trimmed V and J ends, which lost 1 base and 6 bases, there was a span of 17 bases. The CDR3 consists of 16 residues. The V gene's germline CDR1 is LGHNA and CDR2 YNFKEQ. The CDR3 protein is CASSQGVGGRGDTQYF. The CDR3 DNA reads TGTGCCAGCAGCCAAGGGGTTGGGGGAAGAGGGGATACGCAGTATTTT.

The V and J genes are TRBV28 and TRBJ1-1; the D gene is possibly TRBD1 (5 bases). The germline gives CDR1 MDHEN, CDR2 SYDVKM. The V gene lost 9 bases and the J gene lost 3 bases, with 11 bases spanning the gap. The CDR3 length is 12 residues. CDR3 DNA sequence: TGTGCCAGTAGGCTCAGGGACACTGAAGCTTTCTTT. Protein: CASRLRDTEAFF.